These 21 T cell receptor beta chains were sequenced from one sample in a study of T-cell reconstitution after alpha-beta-depleted transplantation in children. The TCRbeta library was prepared with unique molecular identifiers. TCRdb reprocessed the PCR reads with MiXCR, giving one entry per CDR3 protein. The sample has over 200,000 distinct CDR3 sequences; roughly 10% are singletons. Material: PBMCs, obtained before TCRalphabeta/CD19-depleted stem cell transplant. All receptors derive from a child younger than two with acute myeloid leukemia, due to receive a stem cell transplant.

This clonotype was recorded at least ten times. The rearrangement uses TRBV20-1 and TRBJ1-4; D is possibly TRBD1 (5 bases). Per the germline V gene, CDR1 is DFQATT and CDR2 is SNEGSKA (reference sequence). Trimming shortened V by 5 bases and J by 3 bases, and 13 bases separated the two germline ends. The CDR3 spans 14 residues. The CDR3 DNA is TGCAGTGCTTCCCCAGGGCGGGCTAATGAAAAACTGTTTTTT. Its translation is CSASPGRANEKLFF.

The chain has TRBV29-1 and TRBJ2-1; D is unclear. CDR1 and CDR2 from the germline V gene are SQVTM and ANQGSEA. CDR3 length: 12 residues. Trimming removed 0 bases from V and 7 bases from J, with 7 bases in between. For the CDR3, the DNA is TGCAGCGTTGAAGATCTGAGAAATGAGCAGTTCTTC. Protein: CSVEDLRNEQFF.

The table lists this clonotype with a few counts. The chain links TRBV24-1 to TRBJ2-6; possible D gene TRBD1, 6 bases. Trimming removed 7 bases at V and 2 bases at J, with 8 bases between. The CDR3 has 14 amino acids. Germline V gives CDR1 KGHDR, CDR2 SFDVKD. The CDR3 loop reads CATSRGAGANVLTF. The CDR3 bases are TGTGCCACCAGCAGGGGAGCTGGGGCCAACGTCCTGACTTTC.

At least ten counts were recorded for this clonotype. The chain has TRBV27 and TRBJ1-5, with D maybe TRBD1 (6 bases). V dropped 2 bases and J dropped 1 base, with 15 bases sitting between them. This CDR3 has 17 residues. CDR1 is MNHEY and CDR2 is SMNVEV in the germline V gene (reference sequence). The CDR3 protein is CASSLTGTPSSNQPQHF. The CDR3 nucleotides are TGTGCCAGCAGTTTAACAGGGACACCCTCGAGCAATCAGCCCCAGCATTTT.

This clonotype was detected ten times or more. V usage is TRBV5-1 and J usage is TRBJ2-2; D is ambiguous. This CDR3 is 13 amino acids long. CDR1 SGHRS and CDR2 YFSETQ come from the germline V gene. The germline V and J ends were trimmed by 5 bases and 1 base, with 6 bases remaining between them. The CDR3 region has the DNA TGCGCCAGCAGGGTTATGAACACCGGGGAGCTGTTTTTT. It specifies CASRVMNTGELFF. Full variable domain (missing parts from reference TRBV5-1 and TRBJ2-2): KAGVTQTPRYLIKTRGQQVTLSCSPISGHRSVSWYQQTPGQGLQFLFEYFSETQRNKGNFPGRFSGRQFSNSRSEMNVSTLELGDSALYLCASRVMNTGELFFGEGSRLTVL.

This clonotype was detected ten times or more. The chain has TRBV20-1 and TRBJ1-2; weak D call: TRBD1 (6 bases). Germline values: CDR1 DFQATT, CDR2 SNEGSKA (reference sequence). V was cut by 3 bases and J by 4 bases, with 9 bases left in between. The CDR3 totals 12 residues. CDR3 in DNA: TGCAGTGCTAGCTCGGACAGCTATGGCTACACCTTC. As protein: CSASSDSYGYTF.

This clonotype was counted ten times or more. The chain carries TRBV2 and TRBJ2-3; the D is unclear. Trimming pared 2 bases from V and 1 base from J, leaving 4 bases between. The CDR3 length is 13 residues. CDR1 and CDR2 (germline): SNHLY, FYNNEI. The CDR3 protein is CASSEQGTDTQYF. The CDR3 region has the DNA TGTGCCAGCAGTGAACAAGGCACAGATACGCAGTATTTT.

At least ten counts were recorded for this clonotype. The chain links TRBV5-6 to TRBJ1-2; D is unclear. Trimming cost V 0 bases and J 1 base, with 10 bases left between them. The CDR3 runs 15 residues. Per germline, CDR1 SGHDT and CDR2 YYEEEE. As DNA, the CDR3 is TGTGCCAGCAGCTTGGCTCCCAGGTATAACTATGGCTACACCTTC. This translates into CASSLAPRYNYGYTF.

There are a few counts of this clonotype. The rearrangement uses TRBV11-2 and TRBJ1-5; D may be TRBD1 (5 bases). V gave up 5 bases and J gave up 6 bases, with 11 bases separating them. This CDR3 region has 13 residues. Per the germline V gene, CDR1 is SGHAT and CDR2 is FQNNGV. In DNA form, the CDR3 reads TGTGCCAGCAGCCTCTCTGACAGTCAGCCCCAGCATTTT. Its protein product is CASSLSDSQPQHF. Using reference TRBV11-2 and TRBJ1-5 for the parts outside the CDR3, the full variable domain is EAGVAQSPRYKIIEKRQSVAFWCNPISGHATLYWYQQILGQGPKLLIQFQNNGVVDDSQLPKDRFSAERLKGVDSTLKIQPAKLEDSAVYLCASSLSDSQPQHFGDGTRLSIL.

A remark on this clonotype: Given a much more abundant clone one base away, this may be a read error. The chain combines TRBV7-2 with TRBJ2-5; possibly TRBD1 for D (6 bases). This CDR3 is built from 15 residues. The V gene's germline CDR1 is SGHTA and CDR2 FQGNSA. The CDR3 DNA reads TGTGTCAGCAGCTTAAAACCGGACAGACAAGAGACCCAGTACTTC. Residues: CVSSLKPDRQETQYF.

This clonotype was observed at least ten times. The CDR3 region is CASSLTTNNEQFF. The CDR3 DNA follows: TGTGCCAGCAGCTTGACGACAAACAATGAGCAGTTCTTC. V is TRBV7-2 and J is TRBJ2-1; the D is unclear. Germline CDR1 is SGHTA and CDR2 is FQGNSA. The CDR3 is 13 amino acids. Trimming cost V 3 bases and J 5 bases, with 8 bases left between them. The full variable domain, its missing parts supplied by reference TRBV7-2 and TRBJ2-1, is GAGVSQSPSNKVTEKGKDVELRCDPISGHTALYWYRQSLGQGLEFLIYFQGNSAPDKSGLPSDRFSAERTGGSVSTLTIQRTQQEDSAVYLCASSLTTNNEQFFGPGTRLTVL.

The chain couples TRBV2 to TRBJ1-2, with 7 bases that match TRBD1. J was trimmed by 0 bases and V by 7 bases; bases with no gene match: 8. The germline V gene has CDR1 SNHLY and CDR2 FYNNEI. The CDR3 has 15 amino acids. The CDR3 sequence is CASNAGQEANYGYTF. The CDR3 DNA reads as TGTGCCAGCAACGCTGGACAGGAAGCTAACTATGGCTACACCTTC.

In this sample, this clonotype turned up many times. This chain connects TRBV12-3 or TRBV12-4 to TRBJ1-2; D unclear. The ends were cut back, 7 bases at V and 8 bases at J, with 20 bases in the middle. The CDR3 spans 14 residues. This chain's CDR3 is CASTSDGLIRGYTF. DNA of the CDR3: TGTGCCAGCACCTCGGACGGATTGATAAGAGGCTACACCTTC.

This clonotype was seen ten or more times. The chain recombines TRBV18 with TRBJ2-7; TRBD2 aligns across 7 bases. Looked up from germline, CDR1 is KGHSH and CDR2 is LQKENI. The trim removed 6 bases at V and 2 bases at J, leaving 1 base unmatched. The CDR3 totals 12 residues. CDR3 sequence: CASSAGAYEQYF. The CDR3 coding sequence is TGTGCCAGCTCCGCGGGAGCCTACGAGCAGTACTTC.

On this clonotype: A much larger clone lies one base from this, so it may be a read error. V is TRBV7-2 and J is TRBJ1-6; D gene uncertain. This CDR3 comprises 15 residues. CDR1 is SGHTA and CDR2 is FQGNSA in the germline V gene. CDR3 in DNA: TGTGCCAGCAGCTTGGCCTTGGCGGCGTACTCACCCCTCTACTTT. Amino acid sequence: CASSLALAAYSPLYF. The full variable domain, its missing parts supplied by reference TRBV7-2 and TRBJ1-6, is GAGVSQSPSNKVTEKGKDVELRCDPISGHTALYWYRQSLGQGLEFLIYFQGNSAPDKSGLPSDRFSAERTGGSVSTLTIQRTQQEDSAVYLCASSLALAAYSPLYFGNGTRLTVT.

This clonotype has ten or more counts. The chain is built from TRBV29-1 and TRBJ1-2; unclear D gene. Germline assignment: CDR1 SQVTM and CDR2 ANQGSEA. The CDR3 sequence is 15 residues long. Trimming left V 4 bases short and J 1 base short, with 16 bases between. CDR3 coding DNA: TGCAGCGTTGGAGGTCGGCACCGACTTAACTATGGCTACACCTTC. This translates into CSVGGRHRLNYGYTF.

This clonotype was found many times. The gene calls are TRBV10-3 and TRBJ2-3; D might be TRBD2 (5 bases). Looked up from germline, CDR1 is ENHRY and CDR2 is SYGVKD. The CDR3 has 12 amino acids. V was shortened by 11 bases and J by 2 bases, with 11 bases between the two germline ends. The CDR3 DNA is TGTGCCTCCACGGGGAACACAGATACGCAGTATTTT. It encodes CASTGNTDTQYF.

This clonotype was seen at least ten times. V is TRBV3-1 and J is TRBJ1-1; D gene uncertain. Germline CDR1 and CDR2: LGHDT and YNNKEL (reference sequence). V was pared by 2 bases and J by 0 bases, with 4 bases between. The CDR3 has 13 residues. CDR3 region: CASSQPMNTEAFF. The CDR3 coding sequence is TGTGCCAGCAGCCAACCCATGAACACTGAAGCTTTCTTT.

This clonotype was detected many times. The V gene is TRBV6-2 or TRBV6-3, the J gene TRBJ1-5, with D unresolved. Trimming took 6 bases from V and 4 from J, leaving 19 bases between them. From germline, CDR1 is MNHEY and CDR2 SVGEGT. The CDR3 consists of 16 residues. CDR3 protein: CASREPRTDRNQPQHF. As DNA, the CDR3 is TGTGCCAGCAGAGAACCCAGGACGGACCGAAATCAGCCCCAGCATTTT.

This clonotype occurred a few times. J is TRBJ1-6 and V is TRBV30, with a possible D match to TRBD1 (6 bases). CDR1 GTSNPN and CDR2 SVGIG come from the germline V gene (reference sequence). The V end lost 0 bases, the J end lost 2 bases, and 17 bases lay between the germline ends. The CDR3 runs 18 residues. The CDR3 region has the DNA TGTGCCTGGAGTGTACATCCTCCGGGGGGCGCCTATAATTCACCCCTCCACTTT. This sequence encodes CAWSVHPPGGAYNSPLHF.

In its sample, this clonotype was seen many times. The chain couples TRBV29-1 to TRBJ2-5; TRBD2 is a possible D gene (6 bases). V lost 4 bases and J lost 5, with 11 bases in between. Germline V lookup: CDR1 SQVTM, CDR2 ANQGSEA. CDR3 length: 12 amino acids. CDR3 coding DNA: TGCAGCGTTGGTACTGGGGGGGAGACCCAGTACTTC. Its protein product is CSVGTGGETQYF.